Listed here are 25 T cell receptor beta chains from one sample, sequenced in a study of blood T cell repertoires in COVID-19. This table comes from immunoSEQ multiplex PCR, and its TCRdb copy is limited to in-frame clones, with some not included. The sample lists 72,000 or so clones, 80% to 95% occurring once. The source material was peripheral blood. The receptors were sampled from an elderly woman with acute or convalescent COVID-19.

The chain joins TRBV6-1 to TRBJ1-4, with 8 nucleotides matching TRBD1. The CDR3 extends over 12 amino acids. Germline V gene lookup returns CDR1 MNHNS and CDR2 SASEGT. V dropped 3 bases and J dropped 11; count of bases not matched to a gene: 2. CDR3 loop: CASSEDREKLFF. DNA of the CDR3: TGTGCCAGCAGTGAGGACAGGGAGAAACTGTTTTTT.

The V call is TRBV7-3, the J call TRBJ2-3, with D perhaps matching TRBD1 (8 bases). The V and J ends lost 5 bases and 1 base respectively, with 16 bases between them. There are 16 residues in the CDR3. The V gene's germline CDR1 is SGHTA and CDR2 FQGTGA. The CDR3 loop reads CASSPQGGSRTDTQYF. In DNA, the CDR3 is TGTGCCAGCAGCCCACAGGGGGGGAGTCGCACAGATACGCAGTATTTT.

This clone is a singleton in its sample. V is TRBV19 and J is TRBJ2-5; 9 nucleotides match TRBD1. There are 14 residues in the CDR3. Germline CDR1 reads LNHDA; CDR2 reads SQIVND (reference sequence). With V trimmed by 6 bases and J by 5 bases, 7 bases remained unmatched. The CDR3 DNA follows: TGTGCCAGTAGCTACAGGGGGCAGAGGGAGACCCAGTACTTC. Translation gives CASSYRGQRETQYF.

The V gene is TRBV19, the J gene TRBJ1-4; D unresolved. Trimming shortened V by 1 base and J by 4 bases, and 7 bases separated the two germline ends. CDR1 and CDR2 (germline): LNHDA, SQIVND (reference sequence). This CDR3 spans 14 amino acids. In nucleotides, the CDR3 is TGTGCCAGTAGTATAGGACACAGTAATGAAAAACTGTTTTTT. This sequence encodes CASSIGHSNEKLFF.

The chain links TRBV12-5 to TRBJ1-2, with 9 bases that match TRBD1. Germline CDR1 is LGHNT and CDR2 is FRNRAP. V gave up 4 bases and J gave up 4 bases; unmatched junction bases: 10. The CDR3 runs 16 residues. The CDR3 nucleotides are TGTGCTAGTGGTTCACGGACAGGGGTATCTATCTATGGCTACACCTTC. The encoded protein is CASGSRTGVSIYGYTF.

CDR3 DNA sequence: TGTGCCAGCAGTTTACGGTTTTACAGGGGGGTCAATGAGCAGTTCTTC. It encodes CASSLRFYRGVNEQFF. The V and J genes are TRBV27 and TRBJ2-1, with TRBD1 matching 8 bases. The V segment lost 2 bases and the J segment 6 bases; nucleotides outside the gene matches: 9. This CDR3 region has 16 residues. Germline CDR1 reads MNHEY; CDR2 reads SMNVEV (reference sequence).

The V and J genes are TRBV5-6 and TRBJ2-3; D gene unclear. Germline CDR1 and CDR2: SGHDT and YYEEEE. This CDR3 is built from 14 residues. V lost 4 bases and J lost 4, with 13 bases in between. The DNA of the CDR3 is TGTGCCAGCAGCCGTAGACTCGTCCCAGATACGCAGTATTTT. The encoded protein is CASSRRLVPDTQYF.

The chain combines TRBV28 with TRBJ2-1; D might be TRBD1 (5 bases). Germline V CDR1 and CDR2: MDHEN, SYDVKM. CDR3 size: 14 residues. V was clipped by 6 bases and J by 4 bases, with 13 bases between them. The CDR3 spells CASSLRQIYNEQFF. DNA of the CDR3: TGTGCCAGCAGCCTCCGACAGATTTACAATGAGCAGTTCTTC.

This rearrangement joins TRBV3-1 (or the pseudogene TRBV3-2) to TRBJ2-3; D may be TRBD1 (6 bases). The V end lost 1 base, the J end lost 6 bases, and 17 bases lay between the germline ends. Germline V gene data show CDR1 as LGHDT and CDR2 as YNNKEL (reference sequence). This CDR3 contains 16 residues. The CDR3 here is CASSQVSRGRGDTQYF. In nucleotides, the CDR3 is TGTGCCAGCAGCCAAGTCTCAAGGGGCAGGGGTGATACGCAGTATTTT.

This rearrangement joins TRBV6-5 to TRBJ1-1; unclear D gene. V was cut by 9 bases and J by 4 bases, with 9 bases left in between. Germline V gives CDR1 MNHEY, CDR2 SVGAGI. There are 11 residues in the CDR3. This CDR3 reads CASQRSTEAFF. Written as DNA, the CDR3 is TGTGCCAGTCAGAGGAGCACTGAAGCTTTCTTT.

The chain uses TRBV5-6 and TRBJ1-3; D remains ambiguous. The CDR3 length is 14 residues. Germline V gene data show CDR1 as SGHDT and CDR2 as YYEEEE. Trimming took 0 bases from V and 4 from J, leaving 8 bases between them. CDR3 protein: CASSLGTHGNTIYF. The CDR3 DNA reads TGTGCCAGCAGCTTGGGGACTCACGGAAACACCATATATTTT.

This clone showed up just once. The gene calls are TRBV9 and TRBJ2-6, with D uncertain. V was trimmed by 0 bases and J by 1 base, leaving 5 bases between them. The germline V gene encodes CDR1 SGDLS and CDR2 YYNGEE. This CDR3 contains 15 residues. CDR3 sequence reads: CASSVETSGANVLTF. The CDR3 DNA reads as TGTGCCAGCAGCGTAGAGACTTCTGGGGCCAACGTCCTGACTTTC. The entire variable domain, with the rest obtained from reference TRBV9 and TRBJ2-6, is as follows: DSGVTQTPKHLITATGQRVTLRCSPRSGDLSVYWYQQSLDQGLQFLIQYYNGEERAKGNILERFSAQQFPDLHSELNLSSLELGDSALYFCASSVETSGANVLTFGAGSRLTVL.

The chain carries TRBV7-6 and TRBJ2-3, with 9 bases fitting TRBD1. V was clipped by 4 bases and J by 5 bases; unmatched bases: 10. The germline CDR1 and CDR2 sequences are SGHVS and FNYEAQ. The CDR3 consists of 16 residues. CDR3: CASSSSHRGRVDTQYF. The CDR3 region has the DNA TGTGCCAGCAGCTCTTCCCACAGGGGGCGGGTAGATACGCAGTATTTT.

J is TRBJ2-1 and V is TRBV19, with 11 bases identical to TRBD2. Germline CDR1 reads LNHDA; CDR2 reads SQIVND (reference sequence). This CDR3 region has 15 residues. V was pared by 1 base and J by 7 bases, with 3 bases of the junction left unmatched. The CDR3 spells CASSIVAGGLNEQFF. The CDR3 DNA is TGTGCCAGTAGTATAGTAGCGGGGGGGCTGAATGAGCAGTTCTTC.

The chain carries TRBV6-5 and TRBJ2-7, with 14 nucleotides matching TRBD2. The germline gives CDR1 MNHEY, CDR2 SVGAGI. The CDR3 contains 13 residues. The ends lost 8 bases at V and 4 bases at J; junction bases unmatched: 1. Here the CDR3 DNA reads TGTGCCAGCGGGACTAGCGGGGGTTACGAGCAGTACTTC. Residues: CASGTSGGYEQYF.

This clone was found once. V usage is TRBV9 and J usage is TRBJ2-7; 8 nucleotides align to TRBD2. This CDR3 is built from 15 residues. Germline V gene lookup returns CDR1 SGDLS and CDR2 YYNGEE. V trimming: 4 bases; J trimming: 4 bases; junction bases outside the gene matches: 10. CDR3 in amino acids: CASSLYSGTSYEQYF. The CDR3 nucleotides read TGTGCCAGCAGCCTTTATTCCGGGACTAGTTACGAGCAGTACTTC.

This clone was seen only once. This chain uses TRBV5-4 with TRBJ2-7; D might be TRBD2 (5 bases). The germline V gene has CDR1 SGHNT and CDR2 YYREEE (reference sequence). This CDR3 has 17 amino acids. The V and J ends lost 0 bases and 1 base respectively, with 17 bases between them. The CDR3 coding sequence is TGTGCCAGCAGCTTGGAGGCGGGCAGGCCTACATCCTACGAGCAGTACTTC. Its translation is CASSLEAGRPTSYEQYF.

V and J are TRBV6-2 or TRBV6-3 and TRBJ2-1; 7 bases agree with TRBD2. This CDR3 is built from 16 residues. V gave up 6 bases and J gave up 0 bases; unmatched junction bases: 8. Germline loops: CDR1 MNHEY, CDR2 SVGEGT. CDR3 DNA: TGTGCCAGCAGCTCCGCGGGGGATAGCTCCTACAATGAGCAGTTCTTC. Translating it yields CASSSAGDSSYNEQFF.

The chain has TRBV2 and TRBJ1-2, with a tentative D call TRBD1 (6 bases). V was clipped by 3 bases and J by 6 bases, with 8 bases between them. The germline CDR1 and CDR2 sequences are SNHLY and FYNNEI. CDR3 length equals 12 residues. The CDR3 protein is CASSENRDGYTF. In nucleotides, the CDR3 is TGTGCCAGCAGTGAGAACAGGGATGGCTACACCTTC.

J is TRBJ1-2 and V is TRBV12-3 or TRBV12-4; TRBD1 aligns across 10 bases. The CDR3 covers 13 residues. The V gene end was trimmed by 5 bases and the J gene end by 8 bases; junction bases not matched to a gene: 5. CDR3 protein: CASSGDRGQGYTF. For the CDR3, the DNA is TGTGCCAGCAGTGGGGACAGGGGCCAGGGCTACACCTTC.

The chain employs TRBV5-1 and TRBJ1-2; 10 nucleotides match TRBD1. Germline CDR1 reads SGHRS; CDR2 reads YFSETQ. V lost 0 bases, J lost 5 bases, and 4 bases stayed unmatched. The CDR3 runs to 15 residues. The CDR3 DNA reads as TGCGCCAGCAGCTTGGGACAGGGGGCGCTTTATGGCTACACCTTC. Protein sequence: CASSLGQGALYGYTF. Full variable domain (outside the CDR3, taken from reference TRBV5-1 and TRBJ1-2): KAGVTQTPRYLIKTRGQQVTLSCSPISGHRSVSWYQQTPGQGLQFLFEYFSETQRNKGNFPGRFSGRQFSNSRSEMNVSTLELGDSALYLCASSLGQGALYGYTFGSGTRLTVV.

The CDR3 region has the DNA TGTGCCAGCAGCCCAAGACAGTCTACCAACTATGGCTACACCTTC. It encodes CASSPRQSTNYGYTF. The chain uses TRBV7-2 and TRBJ1-2; D might be TRBD1 (5 bases). Germline-derived CDR1 and CDR2 are SGHTA and FQGNSA. Deletions cut 5 bases from V and 2 bases from J, with 15 bases between. The CDR3 is 15 residues long.

J is TRBJ2-2 and V is TRBV19; 9 bases map to TRBD2. V shed 6 bases, J shed 0 bases, and the junction held 8 bases outside the gene matches. In germline, CDR1 is LNHDA, CDR2 SQIVND (reference sequence). This CDR3 is 17 amino acids long. CDR3: CASSPGTSRSNTGELFF. The CDR3, as DNA: TGTGCCAGTAGCCCCGGGACTAGCAGATCGAACACCGGGGAGCTGTTTTTT.

The V and J genes are TRBV18 and TRBJ2-5; TRBD2 is a possible D gene (5 bases). The CDR3 covers 13 residues. CDR1 and CDR2 from the germline V gene are KGHSH and LQKENI. V was clipped by 5 bases and J by 5 bases, with 12 bases between them. CDR3 coding DNA: TGTGCCAGCTCATCTCGGGAAGGGGAGACCCAGTACTTC. Translating gives CASSSREGETQYF.

This chain links TRBV28 with TRBJ2-5, with 13 bases lining up with TRBD2. Looked up from germline, CDR1 is MDHEN and CDR2 is SYDVKM. Trimming removed 4 bases from V and 2 bases from J; junction bases left unmatched: 7. This CDR3 is 17 amino acids long. CDR3 bases: TGTGCCAGCAGTTCCCCCGGGACTAGCGGGATACAAGAGACCCAGTACTTC. The encoded protein is CASSSPGTSGIQETQYF. The full variable domain, completed using reference TRBV28 and TRBJ2-5, is DVKVTQSSRYLVKRTGEKVFLECVQDMDHENMFWYRQDPGLGLRLIYFSYDVKMKEKGDIPEGYSVSREKKERFSLILESASTNQTSMYLCASSSPGTSGIQETQYFGPGTRLLVL.